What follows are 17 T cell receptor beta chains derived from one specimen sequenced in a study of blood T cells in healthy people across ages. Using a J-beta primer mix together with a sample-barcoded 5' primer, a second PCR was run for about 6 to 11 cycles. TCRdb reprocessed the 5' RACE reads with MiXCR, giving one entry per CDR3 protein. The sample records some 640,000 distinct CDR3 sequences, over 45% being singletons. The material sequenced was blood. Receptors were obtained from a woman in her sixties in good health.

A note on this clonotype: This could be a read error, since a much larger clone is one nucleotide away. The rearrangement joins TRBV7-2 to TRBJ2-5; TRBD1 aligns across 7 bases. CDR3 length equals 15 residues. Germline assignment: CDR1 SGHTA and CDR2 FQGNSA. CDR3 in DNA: TGTGACAGCAGCCCAGGGGGTAGCGTTCGGGAGACCCAGTACTTC. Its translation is CDSSPGGSVRETQYF. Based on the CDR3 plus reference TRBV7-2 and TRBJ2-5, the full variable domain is GAGVSQSPSNKVTEKGKDVELRCDPISGHTALYWYRQSLGQGLEFLIYFQGNSAPDKSGLPSDRFSAERTGGSVSTLTIQRTQQEDSAVYLCDSSPGGSVRETQYFGPGTRLLVL.

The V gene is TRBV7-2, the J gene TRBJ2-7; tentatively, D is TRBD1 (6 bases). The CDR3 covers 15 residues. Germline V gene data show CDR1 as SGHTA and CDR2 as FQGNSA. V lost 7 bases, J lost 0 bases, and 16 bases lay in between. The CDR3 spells CASTQGSGTSYEQYF. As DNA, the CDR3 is TGTGCCAGCACCCAGGGGAGCGGCACCTCCTACGAGCAGTACTTC.

The CDR3 spells CASRRFGTADYEQYF. CDR3 nucleotide sequence: TGTGCCAGCAGAAGATTCGGGACAGCGGACTACGAGCAGTACTTC. V gene TRBV6-5 combines with J gene TRBJ2-7; 7 nucleotides agree with TRBD1. This CDR3 is built from 15 residues. V lost 6 bases, J lost 3 bases, and 11 bases stayed unmatched. In germline, CDR1 is MNHEY, CDR2 SVGAGI.

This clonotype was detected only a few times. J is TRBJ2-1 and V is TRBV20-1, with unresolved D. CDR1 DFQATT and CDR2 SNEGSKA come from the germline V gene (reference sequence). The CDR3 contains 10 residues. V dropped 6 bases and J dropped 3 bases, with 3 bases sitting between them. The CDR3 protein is CSALYNEQFF. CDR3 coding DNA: TGCAGTGCACTCTACAATGAGCAGTTCTTC.

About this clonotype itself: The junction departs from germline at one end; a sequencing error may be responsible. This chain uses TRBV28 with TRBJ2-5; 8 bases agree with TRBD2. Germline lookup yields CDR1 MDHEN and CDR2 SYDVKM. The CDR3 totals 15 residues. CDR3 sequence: CASSFSGLAGNEQYF. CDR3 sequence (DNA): TGTGCCAGTAGTTTTTCAGGACTAGCAGGGAATGAGCAGTACTTC.

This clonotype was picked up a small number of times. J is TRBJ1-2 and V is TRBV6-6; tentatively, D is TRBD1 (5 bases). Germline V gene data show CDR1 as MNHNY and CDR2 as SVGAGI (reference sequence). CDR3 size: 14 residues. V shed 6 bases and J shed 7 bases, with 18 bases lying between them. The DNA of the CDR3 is TGTGCCAGCAGCCCAGAGGGGCAGGGTCGTGGCTACACCTTC. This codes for CASSPEGQGRGYTF.

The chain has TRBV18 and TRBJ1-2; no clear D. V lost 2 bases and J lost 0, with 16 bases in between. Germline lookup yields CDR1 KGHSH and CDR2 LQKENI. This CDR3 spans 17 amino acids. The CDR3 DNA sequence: TGTGCCAGCTCACCATGGGCTGGATCAATAGCTAACTATGGCTACACCTTC. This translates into CASSPWAGSIANYGYTF.

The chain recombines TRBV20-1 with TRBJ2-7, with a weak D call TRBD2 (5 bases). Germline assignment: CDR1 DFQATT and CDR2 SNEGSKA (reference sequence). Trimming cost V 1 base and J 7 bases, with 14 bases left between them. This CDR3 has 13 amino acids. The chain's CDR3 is CSARVGVSWEQYF. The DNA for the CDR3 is TGCAGTGCTAGAGTCGGGGTCTCTTGGGAGCAGTACTTC.

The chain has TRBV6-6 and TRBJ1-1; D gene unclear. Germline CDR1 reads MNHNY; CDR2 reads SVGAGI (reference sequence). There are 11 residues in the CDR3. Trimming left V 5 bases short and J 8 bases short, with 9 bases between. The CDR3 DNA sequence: TGTGCCAGCAGTACCGAGGCCGAAGCTTTCTTT. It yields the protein CASSTEAEAFF.

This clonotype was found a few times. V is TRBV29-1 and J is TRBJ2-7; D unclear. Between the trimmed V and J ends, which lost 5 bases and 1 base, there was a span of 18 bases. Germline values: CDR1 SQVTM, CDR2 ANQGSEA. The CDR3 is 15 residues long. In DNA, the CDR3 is TGCAGCGTTAGGGCCGACACCTACCTATCCTACGAGCAGTACTTC. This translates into CSVRADTYLSYEQYF.

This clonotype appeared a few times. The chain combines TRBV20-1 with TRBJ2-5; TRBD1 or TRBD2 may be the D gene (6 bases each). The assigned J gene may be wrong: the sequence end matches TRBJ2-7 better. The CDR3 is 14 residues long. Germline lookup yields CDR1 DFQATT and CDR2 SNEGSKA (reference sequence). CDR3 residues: CSARPGHQGGEQYF. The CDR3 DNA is TGCAGTGCTAGACCGGGACACCAGGGAGGCGAGCAGTACTTC.

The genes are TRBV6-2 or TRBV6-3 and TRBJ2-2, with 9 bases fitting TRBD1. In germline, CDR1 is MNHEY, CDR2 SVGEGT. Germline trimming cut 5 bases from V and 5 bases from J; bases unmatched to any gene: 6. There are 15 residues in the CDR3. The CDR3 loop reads CASSKSTGGTGELFF. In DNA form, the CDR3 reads TGTGCCAGCAGTAAATCGACAGGGGGAACCGGGGAGCTGTTTTTT.

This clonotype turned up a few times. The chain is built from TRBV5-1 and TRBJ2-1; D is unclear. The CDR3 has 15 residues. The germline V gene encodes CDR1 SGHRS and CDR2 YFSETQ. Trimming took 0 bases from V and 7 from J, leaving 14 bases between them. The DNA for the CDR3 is TGCGCCAGCAGCTTGGGAAGACTTTTAGGTAATGAGCAGTTCTTC. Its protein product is CASSLGRLLGNEQFF.

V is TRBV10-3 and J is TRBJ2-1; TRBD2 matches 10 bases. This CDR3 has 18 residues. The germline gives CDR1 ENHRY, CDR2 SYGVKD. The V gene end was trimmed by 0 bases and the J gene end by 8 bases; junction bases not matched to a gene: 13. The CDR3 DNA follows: TGTGCCATCAGTGAGTCAAAACCACTAGCGGGAAGAGAAGATGAGCAGTTCTTC. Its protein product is CAISESKPLAGREDEQFF.

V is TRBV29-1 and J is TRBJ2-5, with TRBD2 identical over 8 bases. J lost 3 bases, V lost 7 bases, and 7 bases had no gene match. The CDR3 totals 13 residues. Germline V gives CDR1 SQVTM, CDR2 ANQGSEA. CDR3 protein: CSGPQRGKETQYF. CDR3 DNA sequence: TGCAGCGGCCCACAGCGGGGGAAAGAGACCCAGTACTTC.

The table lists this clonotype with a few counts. The CDR3 DNA follows: TGTGCCAGCAGGCCTACAGGGGGCACGGAGACCCAGTACTTC. Its protein product is CASRPTGGTETQYF. V usage is TRBV7-2 and J usage is TRBJ2-5, with 9 positions matching TRBD1. There are 14 residues in the CDR3. CDR1 SGHTA and CDR2 FQGNSA come from the germline V gene. V lost 6 bases and J lost 5; bases outside the gene matches: 7.

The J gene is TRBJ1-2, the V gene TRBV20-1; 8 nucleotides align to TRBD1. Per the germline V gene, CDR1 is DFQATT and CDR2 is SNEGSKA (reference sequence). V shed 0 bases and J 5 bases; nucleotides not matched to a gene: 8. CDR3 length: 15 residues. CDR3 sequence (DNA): TGCAGTGCTAGAGATCCGCAGGGGGCGGGATATGGCTACACCTTC. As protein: CSARDPQGAGYGYTF.